One T cell receptor (beta chain) is described in this entry. How the authors handled the data: Amplification of reference gene primers was used by the study to estimate nucleated cell counts. Sequencing used immunoSEQ multiplex PCR; TCRdb keeps in-frame clones, though not all of them. From that table come the V and J calls and clone size; the DNA was used to work out D and trimming. The sample lists 130,000 or so clones, roughly 84% occurring once. The data stem from a study of blood T cell repertoires in COVID-19. Study-level background: Researchers got acute and convalescent COVID-19 samples from the United States, Italy and Spain. T cells, B-cell-depleted T cells, or PBMCs supplied cDNA or gDNA.

V was shortened by 3 bases and J by 0 bases, with 11 bases between the two germline ends. This CDR3 has 15 residues. CDR1 MNHNS and CDR2 SASEGT come from the germline V gene. The clonotype was recovered from a man aged 55-75 years with acute or convalescent COVID-19. The sequencing input was peripheral blood. V and J are TRBV6-1 and TRBJ1-2; a weak D match, TRBD1 (6 bases). Here the CDR3 reads CASSDPGQANYGYTF. DNA for the CDR3: TGTGCCAGCAGTGACCCGGGACAAGCTAACTATGGCTACACCTTC.